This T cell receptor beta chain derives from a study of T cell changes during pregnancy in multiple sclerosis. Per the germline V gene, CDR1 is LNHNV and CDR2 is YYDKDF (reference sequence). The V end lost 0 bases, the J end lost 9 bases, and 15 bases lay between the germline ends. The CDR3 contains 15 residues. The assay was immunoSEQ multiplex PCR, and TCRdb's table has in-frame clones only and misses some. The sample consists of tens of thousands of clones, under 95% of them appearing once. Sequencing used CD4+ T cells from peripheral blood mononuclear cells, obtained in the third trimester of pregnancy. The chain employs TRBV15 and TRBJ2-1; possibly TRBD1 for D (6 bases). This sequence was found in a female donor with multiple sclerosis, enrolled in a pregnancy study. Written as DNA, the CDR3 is TGTGCCACCAGCAGAGATGCCCTAAGGGGGATTGAGCAGTTCTTC. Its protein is CATSRDALRGIEQFF.